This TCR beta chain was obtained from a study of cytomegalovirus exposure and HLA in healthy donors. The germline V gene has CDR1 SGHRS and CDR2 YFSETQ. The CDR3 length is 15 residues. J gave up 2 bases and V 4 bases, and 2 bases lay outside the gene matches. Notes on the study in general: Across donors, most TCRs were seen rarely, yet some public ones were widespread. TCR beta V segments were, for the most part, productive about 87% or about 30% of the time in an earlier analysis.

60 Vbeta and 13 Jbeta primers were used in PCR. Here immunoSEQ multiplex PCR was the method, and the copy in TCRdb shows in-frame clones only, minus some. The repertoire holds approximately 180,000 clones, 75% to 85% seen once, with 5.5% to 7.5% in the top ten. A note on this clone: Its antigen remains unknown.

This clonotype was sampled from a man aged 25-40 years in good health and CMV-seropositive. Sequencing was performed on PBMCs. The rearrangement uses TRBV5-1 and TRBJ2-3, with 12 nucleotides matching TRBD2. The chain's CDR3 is CASSGLAGITDTQYF. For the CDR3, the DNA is TGCGCCAGCAGCGGACTAGCGGGGATCACAGATACGCAGTATTTT. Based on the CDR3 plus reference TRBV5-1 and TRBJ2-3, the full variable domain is KAGVTQTPRYLIKTRGQQVTLSCSPISGHRSVSWYQQTPGQGLQFLFEYFSETQRNKGNFPGRFSGRQFSNSRSEMNVSTLELGDSALYLCASSGLAGITDTQYFGPGTRLTVL.